The T cell receptor (beta chain) described here comes from a study of molecular identifiers for immune sequencing clone quantification. Researchers sorted naive CD8 T cells as cells that were CD8+CD4-CCR7+CD45RA+. Broader study findings: Clones above 20 RNA copies contained over 99% of effector molecules and under 1% of naive molecules.

TCR libraries were built in bulk with a published protocol and specific TCR primers. A single record per CDR3 protein comes from TCRdb applying MiXCR to the PCR reads. The data show hundreds of thousands of distinct CDR3 sequences, 24% seen once. V trimming: 11 bases; J trimming: 5 bases; junction bases outside the gene matches: 14. This CDR3 spans 14 amino acids. The germline gives CDR1 SNHLY, CDR2 FYNNEI. This clonotype was observed many times. Its specificity is not known. This clonotype was obtained from a human donor in good health. Some libraries in this study had Jurkat cell RNA spiked in. The sequenced sample consisted of naive CD8+ T cells from blood, with Jurkat cell RNA spiked in. Subset specified: FACS-sorted CD8+CD4-CCR7+CD45RA+ naive T cells. The V gene is TRBV2, the J gene TRBJ2-5, with TRBD1 matching over 7 bases. CDR3 region: CAGQGGITEETQYF. The CDR3 DNA is TGTGCCGGCCAAGGGGGCATAACGGAGGAGACCCAGTACTTC.